The 21 T cell receptor beta chains given below trace back to one sample, sequenced in a study of blood T cell repertoires in COVID-19. The data were produced by immunoSEQ multiplex PCR, yet TCRdb's version contains in-frame clones alone and is incomplete. The profile shows roughly 160,000 clones, roughly 83% of them singletons. What was sequenced was PBMCs or T cells enriched from blood (not recorded which). The receptor source for this set is an older woman who had recovered from COVID-19.

The chain employs TRBV18 and TRBJ2-5, with 8 bases aligning to TRBD2. The CDR3 totals 15 residues. Per the germline V gene, CDR1 is KGHSH and CDR2 is LQKENI. V shed 3 bases, J shed 1 base, and the junction held 4 bases outside the gene matches. The CDR3 protein is CASSPLAGGQETQYF. In nucleotides, the CDR3 is TGTGCCAGCTCACCCCTTGCGGGGGGCCAAGAGACCCAGTACTTC.

The chain is built from TRBV18 and TRBJ2-1; D is undetermined. Germline CDR1 and CDR2: KGHSH and LQKENI. V was pared by 6 bases and J by 2 bases, with 11 bases between. The CDR3 totals 14 residues. CDR3 sequence: CASSRGLPYNEQFF. CDR3 DNA sequence: TGTGCCAGCTCGCGTGGTCTTCCCTACAATGAGCAGTTCTTC.

The gene calls are TRBV20-1 and TRBJ2-3; D gene unclear. The CDR3 covers 15 residues. CDR1 and CDR2 (germline): DFQATT, SNEGSKA (reference sequence). Deletions cut 3 bases from V and 2 bases from J, with 15 bases between. As DNA, the CDR3 is TGCAGTGCTAGTGATATGGGCACTTACACAGATACGCAGTATTTT. This gives the protein CSASDMGTYTDTQYF.

The V call is TRBV3-1 (or the pseudogene TRBV3-2), the J call TRBJ2-4; tentative D call: TRBD2 (5 bases). V lost 4 bases and J lost 7, with 20 bases in between. Germline V gives CDR1 LGHDT, CDR2 YNNKEL (reference sequence). The CDR3 contains 16 residues. The CDR3 spells CASSPTRGETANIQYF. CDR3 nucleotides: TGTGCCAGCAGCCCAACACGGGGAGAAACGGCCAACATTCAGTACTTC.

The V gene is TRBV7-9, the J gene TRBJ1-1; weak D call: TRBD1 (6 bases). The germline V and J ends were trimmed by 5 bases and 5 bases, with 12 bases remaining between them. This CDR3 region has 13 residues. CDR1 and CDR2 from the germline V gene are SEHNR and FQNEAQ (reference sequence). The CDR3 DNA is TGTGCCAGCAGCCCTCAAGGGGGTACTGAAGCTTTCTTT. This sequence encodes CASSPQGGTEAFF.

V usage is TRBV5-5 and J usage is TRBJ2-7; 7 positions agree with TRBD1. Per germline, CDR1 SGHKS and CDR2 YYEKEE (reference sequence). This CDR3 contains 15 residues. Germline trimming cut 1 base from V and 6 bases from J; bases unmatched to any gene: 10. Here the CDR3 reads CASSLQSGTVGEQYF. The DNA of the CDR3 is TGTGCCAGCAGCTTGCAGTCGGGGACAGTGGGCGAGCAGTACTTC.

V gene TRBV30 combines with J gene TRBJ1-2; TRBD1 agrees at 9 bases. Germline V gene data show CDR1 as GTSNPN and CDR2 as SVGIG (reference sequence). This CDR3 is built from 13 residues. Trimming at V came to 3 bases and at J to 5 bases, leaving 4 bases not matched to a gene. CDR3 DNA: TGTGCCTGGAGGGGACAGGGCCAGTATGGCTACACCTTC. This codes for CAWRGQGQYGYTF.

The chain carries TRBV18 and TRBJ1-3; 7 nucleotides match TRBD1. CDR1 is KGHSH and CDR2 is LQKENI in the germline V gene. The V gene end was trimmed by 5 bases and the J gene end by 0 bases; junction bases not matched to a gene: 7. The CDR3 loop spans 16 amino acids. The CDR3 spells CASSAGTASSGNTIYF. The CDR3 coding sequence is TGTGCCAGCTCAGCCGGGACAGCCTCCTCTGGAAACACCATATATTTT.

CDR3 amino acids: CASIGDSTEAFF. The CDR3 nucleotides are TGTGCCAGTATAGGGGACAGCACTGAAGCTTTCTTT. V and J are TRBV19 and TRBJ1-1, with TRBD1 identical over 7 bases. This CDR3 spans 12 amino acids. Per the germline V gene, CDR1 is LNHDA and CDR2 is SQIVND (reference sequence). V lost 7 bases to trimming and J lost 4 bases; unmatched junction nucleotides: 3. The full variable domain, with the rest looked up from reference TRBV19 and TRBJ1-1, is DGGITQSPKYLFRKEGQNVTLSCEQNLNHDAMYWYRQDPGQGLRLIYYSQIVNDFQKGDIAEGYSVSREKKESFPLTVTSAQKNPTAFYLCASIGDSTEAFFGQGTRLTVV.

This clone showed up just a few times. This rearrangement joins TRBV21-1 to TRBJ2-2; the DNA was not compared with TRBD1, the D call given in the table. TRBV21-1 is flagged as a pseudogene. The CDR3 loop spans 18 amino acids. In DNA form, the CDR3 reads TGTGCCAGCAGCAAAGAATTAAGGACAGGGTCGAACACCGGGGAGCTGTTTTTT. Translating gives CASSKELRTGSNTGELFF.

The gene calls are TRBV7-3 and TRBJ1-1; D perhaps matches TRBD1 (5 bases). Germline V CDR1 and CDR2: SGHTA, FQGTGA. This CDR3 contains 14 residues. Trimming took off 4 bases at V and 4 bases at J, with 13 bases between the two ends. The CDR3 region has the DNA TGTGCCAGCAGCTCAACCGGGACTAGCACTGAAGCTTTCTTT. As protein: CASSSTGTSTEAFF.

The chain carries TRBV4-1 and TRBJ2-3; 7 bases align to TRBD2. The CDR3 runs 16 residues. CDR1 and CDR2 from the germline V gene are MGHRA and YSYEKL. Unmatched junction bases numbered 9, after V lost 4 bases and J lost 2 bases. CDR3 bases: TGCGCCAGCAGCCCAACAGCGACTAGCCCCACAGATACGCAGTATTTT. Its translation is CASSPTATSPTDTQYF.

This chain joins TRBV19 and TRBJ2-7; D perhaps matches TRBD2 (6 bases). The CDR3 is made up of 14 amino acids. Germline-derived CDR1 and CDR2 are LNHDA and SQIVND (reference sequence). The V end lost 10 bases, the J end lost 0 bases, and 16 bases lay between the germline ends. This CDR3 is CATSREGSSYEQYF. The DNA for the CDR3 is TGTGCCACCTCGCGGGAAGGGAGCTCCTACGAGCAGTACTTC.

The chain has TRBV7-2 and TRBJ2-3, with 10 bases aligning to TRBD2. Germline V gene lookup returns CDR1 SGHTA and CDR2 FQGNSA. The CDR3 extends over 17 amino acids. V was clipped by 0 bases and J by 6 bases; unmatched bases: 9. The CDR3, as DNA: TGTGCCAGCAGCTTAGCGGGGAGCGGGGGGGCCTTGGATACGCAGTATTTT. Translation: CASSLAGSGGALDTQYF.

Points on this clone: The same CDR3 is also encoded by other DNA sequences in this sample. V usage is TRBV28 and J usage is TRBJ2-1; unclear D gene. With 2 bases removed from V and 4 bases from J, the gap between germline ends came to 3 bases. Per germline, CDR1 MDHEN and CDR2 SYDVKM. The CDR3 consists of 12 residues. The CDR3 spells CASSLPYNEQFF. CDR3 in DNA: TGTGCCAGCAGTTTACCTTACAATGAGCAGTTCTTC.

This clone was picked up a small number of times. The CDR3 sequence: CASSTGDNQPQHF. In DNA form, the CDR3 reads TGTGCCAGCAGCACAGGGGACAATCAGCCCCAGCATTTT. The J gene is TRBJ1-5, the V gene TRBV9; 7 nucleotides agree with TRBD1. CDR3 size: 13 residues. J gave up 3 bases and V 4 bases, and 1 base lay outside the gene matches. The germline gives CDR1 SGDLS, CDR2 YYNGEE.

The chain uses TRBV6-5 and TRBJ1-4; perhaps TRBD1 as D (5 bases). This CDR3 has 14 residues. CDR1 and CDR2 (germline): MNHEY, SVGAGI. The V gene lost 5 bases and the J gene lost 2 bases, with 9 bases spanning the gap. CDR3 region: CASSRTQTNEKLFF. CDR3 bases: TGTGCCAGCAGTCGGACACAGACTAATGAAAAACTGTTTTTT.

The chain combines TRBV5-1 with TRBJ2-1, with TRBD2 as a possible D gene (5 bases). Deletions cut 5 bases from V and 0 bases from J, with 18 bases between. This CDR3 region has 17 residues. From germline, CDR1 is SGHRS and CDR2 YFSETQ. DNA for the CDR3: TGCGCCAGCAGTGGAGCGGTCGGGGAGCTCTCCTACAATGAGCAGTTCTTC. Its protein product is CASSGAVGELSYNEQFF.

The rearrangement links TRBV2 to TRBJ2-5; D may be TRBD1 (5 bases). Looked up from germline, CDR1 is SNHLY and CDR2 is FYNNEI. The CDR3 sequence is 14 residues long. Trimming pared 8 bases from V and 3 bases from J, leaving 16 bases between. The chain's CDR3 is CASQGTVPEETQYF. In nucleotides, the CDR3 is TGTGCCAGCCAGGGAACCGTGCCTGAAGAGACCCAGTACTTC.

The gene calls are TRBV12-3 or TRBV12-4 and TRBJ1-5; no clear D. V lost 2 bases and J 11 bases, leaving 13 bases between the germline ends. This CDR3 region has 13 residues. CDR3 in amino acids: CASSLNGLQTQHF. The CDR3 coding sequence is TGTGCCAGCAGTTTAAATGGTTTGCAGACCCAGCATTTT.

Only a few counts were recorded for this clone. The gene calls are TRBV9 and TRBJ2-4; 7 positions match TRBD2. The CDR3 runs to 13 residues. V lost 4 bases, J lost 13 bases, and 11 bases stayed unmatched. Germline CDR1 reads SGDLS; CDR2 reads YYNGEE. DNA of the CDR3: TGTGCCAGCAGCCCAGGAAGACTAGCACGGCAGTACTTC. Its protein product is CASSPGRLARQYF.